This record looks at one T cell receptor (beta chain) sequence and its context. What this receptor recognizes is not known. Base qualities were left out, and no much larger clone turns up one base away. Using the deep immunoSEQ assay, multiplex PCR amplified TCR CDR3 regions from genomic DNA. Extracted genomic DNA from each cell subset was spread evenly across all wells of several immunoSEQ 96-well plates, with each plate serving as a replicate. Each replicate PCR for sorted subsets received 150 to 250 ng genomic DNA, equal to about 29,000 T cell genomes. The purified libraries were quantified using a Qubit 3.0 fluorometer, sized with a Bioanalyzer 2100, and then quantified again using the KAPA Library Quantification kit. Every immunoSEQ 96-well plate was sequenced on a separate single-read 150-cycle Illumina NextSeq 550 flow cell. As for how the authors treated the data: Because the immunoSEQ output held only junctional sequences and lacked quality scores, the filtering could not match the filtering applied to full-length reads. To assign V/J genes and CDR3, sequences were annotated using PyIR, a Python wrapper for IgBLAST v1.9, with IMGT germline references. Reads were removed for weak V/J assignments (E-value above 1e-6), missing CDR3, stop codons, out-of-frame junctions, or ambiguous translated residues. V3J clonotypes were defined by identical inferred V gene, J gene, and CDR3 amino acid sequence. To compute the percentage overlap between repertoires, the number of shared unique clonotypes was divided by the size of the smaller repertoire. Three approaches were used to assess repertoire richness: RTK rarefaction, the Chao1 estimator, and Recon v2.1 estimates of unobserved clonotypes. Generation probabilities were computed with OLGA for all TCRbeta clonotypes obtained by the gDNA method from several donors. Imported from immuneACCESS, the table was reduced by TCRdb to in-frame sequences with V and J called. These copies leave out some clones; in studies compared against another copy, an unresolved V gene accounts for under half, and the cause of the remainder is not known. That table is the source of V, J and clone size, and D and trimming were worked out from the DNA. In this sample the table shows about 2.1 million clones, 85% to 95% of which occur a single time. More than 1.5% of the sample is held by the ten biggest clonotypes.

The CDR3 numbers 15 residues from cysteine through phenylalanine. This entry keeps only the CDR3 DNA: 45 bases, framed from base 1. As encoded in the germline V gene, CDR1 is SGDLS while CDR2 is YYNGEE. V is trimmed back by 3 bases and J by 6 bases, and the junction contains 8 bases that no gene match accounts for. The data were obtained in a study of shared clonotypes between healthy human individuals (dated by TCRdb to 2018 to 2020). Concerning the study at large: The cohort comprised a couple of women and a few men aged 18 to 49 years. For each donor, three plates each were used for CD4 naive and CD4 memory, two plates were used for CD8 naive, and one plate was used for CD8 memory. The study deeply sequenced blood TCR repertoires of five healthy adults to estimate repertoire size and the extent of clonotype sharing between individuals. Different laboratories and diverse techniques were used to prepare libraries and sequence TCR repertoires, to increase sequencing depth and limit assay-specific biases. Per donor, leukapheresis produced somewhere between about 0.9 and 9.5 billion PBMCs. Paper-wide results and their limitations: Because the study included a small number of donors, the genetic and exposure-history diversity represented was limited. Incomplete sequencing was indicated by rarefaction of sorted-subset datasets, despite the large sequencing depth. Compared with non-shared clonotypes, clonotypes shared by all four sorted-subset donors had higher generation probabilities. When a few donors were compared, the shared fraction of clonotypes was approximately 5% for naive CD4, around 4% for naive CD8, roughly 2.5% for memory CD4, and around 0.4% for memory CD8. Sampling was limited to blood, and TCR repertoires in tissue likely differ from TCR repertoires in blood. Pairwise subsampling led to the expectation that sequencing depth would affect the degree of clonotype sharing among donors. Naive subsets generally had larger estimated clonotype richness than memory subsets did.

CD8 naive samples were CD45RO-negative cells positively selected for CCR7, giving a CD45RA+CCR7+ population that excluded TemRA cells. Healthy HIV-negative adults with no recently reported acute infections or vaccinations were included as donors. Every donor was a Caucasian adult living in Nashville, Tennessee, USA. Blood was obtained by leukapheresis, after which PBMCs were separated by Ficoll-Histopaque density gradient centrifugation and cryopreserved in liquid nitrogen vapor phase. Purity and quantity of every magnetically sorted T cell population were checked by analytical flow cytometry. Genomic DNA was isolated from each sorted fraction and quantified by UV absorbance on a Nanodrop 2000c.

This clonotype originated in a man aged 18 to 30 in good health. Some clones in this sample may be carry-over from other donors' samples. Sequencing input: naive CD8+ T cells from PBMCs. In light of the paper, this sample's cell subset or site label describes: CD45RA+CCR7+. Here the chain combines TRBV9 and TRBJ2-2; 7 middle bases align to TRBD2. The CDR3 reads CASSAQPAGAGELFF. The DNA reads as follows: TGTGCCAGCAGCGCCCAGCCGGCGGGAGCCGGGGAGCTGTTTTTT.